This TCR beta chain was profiled in a study of identical twins. Each CDR3 protein gets one entry after TCRdb re-called the 5' RACE reads with MiXCR. Of 250,000 or so distinct CDR3 sequences in the sample, around 8% were seen once. CDR1 and CDR2 from the germline V gene are MNHNY and SVGAGI (reference sequence). CDR3 size: 14 residues. Trimming shortened V by 6 bases and J by 6 bases, and 14 bases separated the two germline ends. This sample also appeared in a second study, on yellow fever vaccine responses in identical twins.

The sample comprised CD8+ T cells sorted from blood. This rearrangement joins TRBV6-6 to TRBJ1-4; D unclear. The sequence came from a woman aged 18-30 years in good health. For the CDR3, the DNA is TGTGCCAGCAGCAGCTTCCCGGGATATGAAAAACTGTTTTTT. It codes for CASSSFPGYEKLFF.